The T cell receptor beta chain described here comes from a study of shared clonotypes between healthy human individuals. The replicate PCRs on unsorted PBMC were given about 320 ng DNA, which is tens of thousands of T cell genomes. Scientists sequenced DNA from unsorted PBMC on ten immunoSEQ deep assay plates. The method was immunoSEQ multiplex PCR; TCRdb's version includes in-frame clones alone and lacks a portion of them. The data contain about 450,000 clones, roughly 78% of them singletons. Deletions cut 3 bases from V and 7 bases from J, with 9 bases between. There are 11 residues in the CDR3. Germline loops: CDR1 GTSNPN, CDR2 SVGIG (reference sequence).

This clonotype was obtained from a woman in her forties in good health. Some clones in this sample may be carry-over from other donors' samples. The sequenced material came from PBMCs. This chain links TRBV30 with TRBJ2-5; D is possibly TRBD1 (5 bases). DNA for the CDR3: TGTGCCTGGAGCCGTGGGGCGACCCAGTACTTC. This translates into CAWSRGATQYF.